This passage covers 12 T cell receptor beta chains from one sample sequenced in a study of T cells in Graves' hyperthyroidism and ophthalmopathy. The investigators amplified TCR beta CDR3 regions from RNA transcripts. The study used the HTBI primer set for a first-round RT-PCR of the TCR CDR3. TCRdb re-called the multiplex PCR reads with MiXCR, one entry per CDR3 protein. The repertoire holds 300,000 to 450,000 distinct CDR3 sequences, approximately 15% seen once, with around 20% in the top ten. The sample consisted of blood. The receptors come from a woman aged 30 to 39 with Graves' ophthalmopathy.

The V call is TRBV7-2, the J call TRBJ2-5; 15 bases fit TRBD2. Germline-derived CDR1 and CDR2 are SGHTA and FQGNSA. V dropped 5 bases and J dropped 6; count of bases not matched to a gene: 10. The CDR3 length is 17 residues. The CDR3 is CASSPRTSGGAGKTQYF. CDR3 DNA: TGTGCCAGCAGCCCCCGGACTAGCGGGGGGGCGGGAAAGACCCAGTACTTC.

The sample holds a few counts of this clonotype. The chain recombines TRBV13 with TRBJ1-6; 7 bases fit TRBD1. CDR1 PRHDT and CDR2 FYEKMQ come from the germline V gene (reference sequence). The CDR3 length is 17 residues. Trimming cost V 0 bases and J 2 bases; bases outside gene matches: 4. In DNA, the CDR3 is TGTGCCAGCAGCTTAGGAAAAGGGACAGCCTATAATTCACCCCTCCACTTT. Encoded protein: CASSLGKGTAYNSPLHF. The variable domain in full, completed from reference TRBV13 and TRBJ1-6, reads AAGVIQSPRHLIKEKRETATLKCYPIPRHDTVYWYQQGPGQDPQFLISFYEKMQSDKGSIPDRFSAQQFSDYHSELNMSSLELGDSALYFCASSLGKGTAYNSPLHFGNGTRLTVT.

In this sample, this clonotype turned up a few times. V usage is TRBV19 and J usage is TRBJ2-7; 9 bases match TRBD1. Germline loops: CDR1 LNHDA, CDR2 SQIVND (reference sequence). J was trimmed by 5 bases and V by 9 bases; bases with no gene match: 17. The CDR3 runs to 16 residues. Here the CDR3 DNA reads TGTGCCAGCAGGGTACCGGGACAGGGAGGAACGAACGAGCAGTACTTC. As protein: CASRVPGQGGTNEQYF.

On this clonotype itself: A read error may be the cause here, since a much bigger clone is one base away. The chain combines TRBV7-9 with TRBJ2-1; perhaps TRBD2 as D (5 bases). Germline V CDR1 and CDR2: SEHNR, FQNEAQ (reference sequence). The length of the CDR3 is 12 residues. The CDR3 DNA follows: TGTGCCAGCGGCTTAGCGTTGGATATTCAGTTCTTC. This codes for CASGLALDIQFF.

This clonotype was counted a few times. Since a much larger clone is just one base distant, this may be a read error. The chain uses TRBV7-8 and TRBJ1-2; tentative D call: TRBD1 (6 bases). Germline CDR1 SGHVS, CDR2 FQNEAQ. Trimming pared 3 bases from V and 5 bases from J, leaving 13 bases between. The CDR3 consists of 14 residues. CDR3 sequence: CASSFGRQGYGYTF. CDR3 DNA sequence: TGTGCCAGCAGCTTCGGCCGTCAGGGGTATGGCTACACCTTC.

This clonotype was found a few times. The chain uses TRBV28 and TRBJ1-1; possibly TRBD1 for D (6 bases). Trimming pared 0 bases from V and 11 bases from J, leaving 16 bases between. The CDR3 contains 14 residues. Germline CDR1 is MDHEN and CDR2 is SYDVKM. The CDR3 region is CASSLWLRGQGAFF. The CDR3 region has the DNA TGTGCCAGCAGTTTATGGTTGCGGGGGCAGGGTGCTTTCTTT.

This clonotype appeared many times. The chain links TRBV9 to TRBJ2-3, with TRBD2 matching 9 bases. V shed 4 bases, J shed 4 bases, and the junction held 10 bases outside the gene matches. Per germline, CDR1 SGDLS and CDR2 YYNGEE. This CDR3 has 16 amino acids. CDR3 nucleotides: TGTGCCAGCAGCTCACAGCGGGGGGCTCAGGCAGATACGCAGTATTTT. It encodes CASSSQRGAQADTQYF.

For this clonotype: Possible read error: a much larger clone is one base away. The chain employs TRBV10-3 and TRBJ1-1, with 11 positions matching TRBD1. Looked up from germline, CDR1 is ENHRY and CDR2 is SYGVKD. With 3 bases clipped from V and 5 bases from J, the junction kept 2 bases outside the gene matches. This CDR3 has 14 residues. Here the CDR3 DNA reads TGTGCCATCAGTGAAGGACAGGGGGCGACTGAAGCTTTCTTT. It yields the protein CAISEGQGATEAFF.

This clonotype was recorded at least ten times. This chain joins TRBV7-8 and TRBJ1-5; D ambiguous. Trimming pared 1 base from V and 4 bases from J, leaving 17 bases between. This CDR3 comprises 17 residues. Germline CDR1 is SGHVS and CDR2 is FQNEAQ. The CDR3: CASSLVLPGGLNQPQHF. The CDR3, as DNA: TGTGCCAGCAGCTTAGTCTTGCCAGGAGGGTTAAATCAGCCCCAGCATTTT.

This clonotype has ten or more counts. The DNA for the CDR3 is TGTGCCAGCAGCCGATACATAGTTAACTATAATTCACCCCTCCACTTT. Translation: CASSRYIVNYNSPLHF. V is TRBV3-1 and J is TRBJ1-6; the D is unclear. Trimming stripped 4 bases from V and 3 bases from J, with 13 bases between. This CDR3 comprises 16 residues. CDR1 is LGHDT and CDR2 is YNNKEL in the germline V gene (reference sequence).

This clonotype was seen ten or more times. V is TRBV28 and J is TRBJ2-3; 11 positions agree with TRBD2. Unmatched junction bases numbered 2, after V lost 6 bases and J lost 0 bases. This CDR3 has 15 amino acids. Germline CDR1 MDHEN, CDR2 SYDVKM. The CDR3: CASRRLAGSTDTQYF. DNA of the CDR3: TGTGCCAGCAGAAGACTAGCGGGGAGCACAGATACGCAGTATTTT. Variable domain in full (rest from reference TRBV28 and TRBJ2-3): DVKVTQSSRYLVKRTGEKVFLECVQDMDHENMFWYRQDPGLGLRLIYFSYDVKMKEKGDIPEGYSVSREKKERFSLILESASTNQTSMYLCASRRLAGSTDTQYFGPGTRLTVL.

This clonotype was found many times. In nucleotides, the CDR3 is TGTGCCAGCAGTTTCCTTTTGTCAGGGGAGCAGTTCTTC. It specifies CASSFLLSGEQFF. The chain carries TRBV28 and TRBJ2-1, with D tentatively TRBD1 (5 bases). The CDR3 is 13 residues long. Trimming took 3 bases from V and 10 from J, leaving 13 bases between them. Germline V gene data show CDR1 as MDHEN and CDR2 as SYDVKM.